The 26 T cell receptor beta chains below come from one sample, sequenced in a study of blood T cell repertoires in COVID-19. Generated by immunoSEQ multiplex PCR, the TCRdb table keeps only in-frame clones and is missing some. Here the sample spans about 210,000 clones, 83% being singletons. The sequenced sample consisted of peripheral blood. These receptor sequences come from a woman in her forties with active or convalescent COVID-19.

This clone was detected a few times. The CDR3 here is CASSSPGRGRSNQPQHF. CDR3 nucleotides: TGTGCCAGCAGTTCCCCCGGGCGGGGGCGAAGCAATCAGCCCCAGCATTTT. This rearrangement joins TRBV28 to TRBJ1-5; D is possibly TRBD1 (6 bases). The germline V and J ends were trimmed by 4 bases and 1 base, with 17 bases remaining between them. Per the germline V gene, CDR1 is MDHEN and CDR2 is SYDVKM. The CDR3 has 17 residues.

J is TRBJ2-1 and V is TRBV19; 10 bases fit TRBD1. Looked up from germline, CDR1 is LNHDA and CDR2 is SQIVND (reference sequence). V was pared by 7 bases and J by 7 bases, with 7 bases of the junction left unmatched. This CDR3 contains 14 residues. CDR3: CASTRDRGRNEQFF. In DNA form, the CDR3 reads TGTGCCAGTACCCGGGACAGGGGTCGGAATGAGCAGTTCTTC.

The rearrangement joins TRBV27 to TRBJ2-1; 15 bases fit TRBD2. V lost 5 bases and J lost 3; bases outside the gene matches: 5. CDR1 and CDR2 from the germline V gene are MNHEY and SMNVEV (reference sequence). The CDR3 spans 17 residues. CDR3 sequence (DNA): TGTGCCAGCAGTCCAGGGACTAGCGGGAGGAGCTACAATGAGCAGTTCTTC. This codes for CASSPGTSGRSYNEQFF.

This clone turned up a few times. V and J are TRBV7-2 and TRBJ2-7, with a tentative D call TRBD1 (6 bases). V lost 5 bases, J lost 0 bases, and 14 bases lay in between. This CDR3 is built from 15 residues. Germline lookup yields CDR1 SGHTA and CDR2 FQGNSA. CDR3 region: CASSVTNRDSYEQYF. CDR3 in DNA: TGTGCCAGCAGCGTTACAAACAGGGACTCCTACGAGCAGTACTTC.

The chain uses TRBV9 and TRBJ2-1, with 14 bases that match TRBD2. CDR1 is SGDLS, CDR2 YYNGEE, per germline. With V trimmed by 1 base and J by 8 bases, 8 bases remained unmatched. The CDR3 length is 17 residues. DNA for the CDR3: TGTGCCAGCAGCGTAAGGATGACTAGCGGGGGGGTCTATGAGCAGTTCTTC. Translation gives CASSVRMTSGGVYEQFF.

This clone has only one observation. The chain recombines TRBV6-5 with TRBJ1-2; 7 bases are a match to TRBD1. Looked up from germline, CDR1 is MNHEY and CDR2 is SVGAGI. V shed 5 bases, J shed 7 bases, and the junction held 10 bases outside the gene matches. The CDR3 is 14 residues long. The CDR3 is CASSTGQKQLGYTF. The CDR3 DNA reads as TGTGCCAGCAGTACGGGACAGAAGCAGCTTGGCTACACCTTC.

The chain carries TRBV11-3 and TRBJ2-2, with TRBD2 matching over 8 bases. Unmatched junction bases numbered 13, after V lost 4 bases and J lost 6 bases. Germline-derived CDR1 and CDR2 are SGHNT and YENEEA. The CDR3 covers 17 residues. The CDR3 DNA is TGTGCCAGCAGCTGGCCTGGGAGCGGGAGTGGGTCCGGGGAGCTGTTTTTT. Protein sequence: CASSWPGSGSGSGELFF.

The chain is built from TRBV30 and TRBJ1-1, with 7 bases aligning to TRBD1. The CDR3 has 14 amino acids. The trim removed 3 bases at V and 3 bases at J, leaving 7 bases unmatched. CDR1 and CDR2 (germline): GTSNPN, SVGIG (reference sequence). As DNA, the CDR3 is TGTGCCTGGAGGGTAGGGGGCCTTTACACTGAAGCTTTCTTT. Translating it yields CAWRVGGLYTEAFF.

The rearrangement uses TRBV27 and TRBJ1-6; D gene ambiguous. The CDR3 contains 17 residues. V was shortened by 6 bases and J by 0 bases, with 15 bases between the two germline ends. Looked up from germline, CDR1 is MNHEY and CDR2 is SMNVEV (reference sequence). CDR3 DNA: TGTGCCAGCAGAGCTGTTGGGAGGAGCTCCTATAATTCACCCCTCCACTTT. It encodes CASRAVGRSSYNSPLHF.

The rearrangement links TRBV18 to TRBJ1-2; the D is unclear. Deletions cut 6 bases from V and 9 bases from J, with 14 bases between. The CDR3 loop spans 12 amino acids. Germline loops: CDR1 KGHSH, CDR2 LQKENI. The CDR3 region is CASSQSGESYTF. CDR3 nucleotide sequence: TGTGCCAGCTCCCAATCAGGTGAAAGCTACACCTTC.

This chain uses TRBV2 with TRBJ1-2, with a weak D call TRBD1 (6 bases). Germline loops: CDR1 SNHLY, CDR2 FYNNEI. The CDR3 runs 13 residues. Trimming took off 4 bases at V and 4 bases at J, with 10 bases between the two ends. In nucleotides, the CDR3 is TGTGCCAGCAGTGTGCGGGGGCCCTATGGCTACACCTTC. It is translated as CASSVRGPYGYTF.

The genes are TRBV9 and TRBJ1-2; D may be TRBD1 (5 bases). The CDR3 totals 15 residues. Germline lookup yields CDR1 SGDLS and CDR2 YYNGEE. Trimming shortened V by 0 bases and J by 0 bases, and 9 bases separated the two germline ends. The CDR3 protein is CASSVGQGSNYGYTF. The CDR3 DNA follows: TGTGCCAGCAGCGTAGGCCAGGGATCTAACTATGGCTACACCTTC.

In this sample, this clone turned up once. The V and J genes are TRBV11-2 and TRBJ2-5; D remains ambiguous. This CDR3 contains 13 residues. V was pared by 4 bases and J by 3 bases, with 9 bases between. Looked up from germline, CDR1 is SGHAT and CDR2 is FQNNGV. DNA of the CDR3: TGTGCCAGCAGCTCGGTTGTCGAAGAGACCCAGTACTTC. Translating it yields CASSSVVEETQYF. Supplemented by reference TRBV11-2 and TRBJ2-5, the full variable domain reads EAGVAQSPRYKIIEKRQSVAFWCNPISGHATLYWYQQILGQGPKLLIQFQNNGVVDDSQLPKDRFSAERLKGVDSTLKIQPAKLEDSAVYLCASSSVVEETQYFGPGTRLLVL.

The chain recombines TRBV18 with TRBJ1-1; no reliable D call. Germline CDR1 KGHSH, CDR2 LQKENI. The length of the CDR3 is 13 residues. V shed 2 bases and J shed 0 bases, with 4 bases lying between them. The CDR3 is CASSPVLNTEAFF. For the CDR3, the DNA is TGTGCCAGCTCACCAGTATTGAACACTGAAGCTTTCTTT. The full variable domain, rest sourced from reference TRBV18 and TRBJ1-1, is NAGVMQNPRHLVRRRGQEARLRCSPMKGHSHVYWYRQLPEEGLKFMVYLQKENIIDESGMPKERFSAEFPKEGPSILRIQQVVRGDSAAYFCASSPVLNTEAFFGQGTRLTVV.

This clone came up a few times. The chain uses TRBV5-4 and TRBJ2-2; D is perhaps TRBD2 (5 bases). CDR1 SGHNT and CDR2 YYREEE come from the germline V gene (reference sequence). Trimming cost V 4 bases and J 2 bases, with 12 bases left between them. The CDR3 is 15 residues long. Here the CDR3 reads CASSTRTLNTGELFF. The CDR3 nucleotides are TGTGCCAGCAGCACTCGGACTCTTAACACCGGGGAGCTGTTTTTT.

The chain carries TRBV5-6 and TRBJ1-2; D is possibly TRBD1 (6 bases). Trimming shortened V by 4 bases and J by 4 bases, and 14 bases separated the two germline ends. Germline values: CDR1 SGHDT, CDR2 YYEEEE. CDR3 length equals 14 residues. CDR3 protein: CASSRAGGAYGYTF. The CDR3 DNA reads TGTGCCAGCAGCCGCGCGGGGGGCGCCTATGGCTACACCTTC.

The gene calls are TRBV18 and TRBJ2-3, with D perhaps matching TRBD1 (6 bases). The CDR3 is 17 residues long. V lost 1 base to trimming and J lost 4 bases, with 18 bases between them. The germline gives CDR1 KGHSH, CDR2 LQKENI. CDR3 residues: CASSPLWGQDSADTQYF. Written as DNA, the CDR3 is TGTGCCAGCTCACCACTCTGGGGGCAAGATAGCGCAGATACGCAGTATTTT.

DNA of the CDR3: TGTGCCAGTTCCGGGGGTTCGGGTGGGGCCAACGTCCTGACTTTC. Residues: CASSGGSGGANVLTF. The gene calls are TRBV7-3 and TRBJ2-6; TRBD2 might be the D (6 bases). Germline V gene data show CDR1 as SGHTA and CDR2 as FQGTGA. V lost 9 bases and J lost 3, with 15 bases in between. The CDR3 sequence is 15 residues long.

This clone was seen a handful of times. CDR3: CASSRDRPSYNEQFF. CDR3 sequence (DNA): TGTGCCAGCAGCCGGGACAGGCCGAGTTACAATGAGCAGTTCTTC. The genes are TRBV7-8 and TRBJ2-1, with TRBD1 matching over 8 bases. After removal of 5 bases from V and 4 bases from J, the junction contained 7 bases not matched to a gene. CDR1 and CDR2 from the germline V gene are SGHVS and FQNEAQ. This CDR3 contains 15 residues.

The sample holds a few counts of this clone. The chain has TRBV3-1 (or the pseudogene TRBV3-2) and TRBJ2-2; 9 positions agree with TRBD2. The CDR3 sequence is 14 residues long. Germline V CDR1 and CDR2: LGHDT, YNNKEL (reference sequence). Trimming at V came to 6 bases and at J to 5 bases, leaving 4 bases not matched to a gene. The CDR3 region is CASRGLASTGELFF. The DNA for the CDR3 is TGTGCCAGCAGAGGACTAGCGTCGACCGGGGAGCTGTTTTTT.

This chain joins TRBV6-1 and TRBJ2-2; TRBD1 matches at 10 bases. Germline-derived CDR1 and CDR2 are MNHNS and SASEGT. Unmatched junction bases numbered 6, after V lost 6 bases and J lost 5 bases. The CDR3 totals 15 residues. In DNA form, the CDR3 reads TGTGCCAGCAGCCTGGGACAGGGGAGGACCGGGGAGCTGTTTTTT. Protein: CASSLGQGRTGELFF.

The chain recombines TRBV7-9 with TRBJ2-1; D not resolved. Germline V gene sequence: CDR1 SEHNR, CDR2 FQNEAQ (reference sequence). V gave up 5 bases and J gave up 7 bases, with 9 bases separating them. This CDR3 contains 12 residues. DNA for the CDR3: TGTGCCAGCAGCCGGTCTATGAATGAGCAGTTCTTC. Translating it yields CASSRSMNEQFF.

The CDR3: CASSQESGRGEKLFF. CDR3 nucleotide sequence: TGCGCCAGCAGCCAAGAATCCGGGAGGGGTGAAAAACTGTTTTTT. The genes are TRBV4-3 and TRBJ1-4; perhaps TRBD1 as D (5 bases). The CDR3 runs to 15 residues. Germline CDR1 reads LGHNA; CDR2 reads YSLEER. Deletions cut 0 bases from V and 7 bases from J, with 12 bases between.

The chain is built from TRBV18 and TRBJ1-3; D not resolved. The V end lost 3 bases, the J end lost 3 bases, and 15 bases lay between the germline ends. This CDR3 region has 16 residues. CDR1 is KGHSH, CDR2 LQKENI, per germline. The CDR3 here is CASSPGREGSGNTIYF. Here the CDR3 DNA reads TGTGCCAGCTCACCGGGCCGGGAAGGTAGTGGAAACACCATATATTTT.

This chain connects TRBV6-5 to TRBJ2-1, with 7 nucleotides matching TRBD1. CDR3 length: 14 amino acids. J gave up 8 bases and V 7 bases, and 11 bases lay outside the gene matches. Germline V gene data show CDR1 as MNHEY and CDR2 as SVGAGI. CDR3 in DNA: TGTGCCAGCATTACGGGACAGACATTCCATGAGCAGTTCTTC. Its protein product is CASITGQTFHEQFF.

The J gene is TRBJ2-3, the V gene TRBV10-3, with 7 bases that match TRBD2. CDR3 length: 15 residues. CDR1 and CDR2 (germline): ENHRY, SYGVKD. With V trimmed by 3 bases and J by 1 base, 4 bases remained unmatched. For the CDR3, the DNA is TGTGCCATCAGTGACCCCAGCGGGGGCACAGATACGCAGTATTTT. Amino acids: CAISDPSGGTDTQYF.